This T cell receptor beta chain was observed in a study of shared clonotypes between healthy human individuals. Study summary: Donors consisted of two women and a few men between 18 and 49.

Regarding this clone: Its antigen is currently unknown.

Donors had no recently reported acute infections or vaccinations and were HIV-negative. Between the trimmed V and J ends, which lost 2 bases and 2 bases, there was a span of 13 bases. This CDR3 region has 16 residues. CDR1 is SGHDN, CDR2 FVKESK, per germline. Study observations and caveats: Relative to clonotypes present in all four donors, those not shared had lower generation probabilities.

Measured with immunoSEQ multiplex PCR; TCRdb has only the in-frame clones, and not every one. The repertoire consists of about 2.5 million clones, with 92% occurring once and the leading ten covering approximately 0.39%. Sequencing was done on a sample of naive CD4+ T cells from PBMCs. Subset: CD45RA+ positively selected. This sequence originates from a man aged 18 to 30 in good health. Some clones in this sample may be carry-over from other donors' samples. The J gene is TRBJ2-1, the V gene TRBV14; D may be TRBD2 (6 bases). The DNA of the CDR3 is TGTGCCAGCAGCCAACAGGGACTGCTAACCTACAATGAGCAGTTCTTC. Amino acids: CASSQQGLLTYNEQFF.